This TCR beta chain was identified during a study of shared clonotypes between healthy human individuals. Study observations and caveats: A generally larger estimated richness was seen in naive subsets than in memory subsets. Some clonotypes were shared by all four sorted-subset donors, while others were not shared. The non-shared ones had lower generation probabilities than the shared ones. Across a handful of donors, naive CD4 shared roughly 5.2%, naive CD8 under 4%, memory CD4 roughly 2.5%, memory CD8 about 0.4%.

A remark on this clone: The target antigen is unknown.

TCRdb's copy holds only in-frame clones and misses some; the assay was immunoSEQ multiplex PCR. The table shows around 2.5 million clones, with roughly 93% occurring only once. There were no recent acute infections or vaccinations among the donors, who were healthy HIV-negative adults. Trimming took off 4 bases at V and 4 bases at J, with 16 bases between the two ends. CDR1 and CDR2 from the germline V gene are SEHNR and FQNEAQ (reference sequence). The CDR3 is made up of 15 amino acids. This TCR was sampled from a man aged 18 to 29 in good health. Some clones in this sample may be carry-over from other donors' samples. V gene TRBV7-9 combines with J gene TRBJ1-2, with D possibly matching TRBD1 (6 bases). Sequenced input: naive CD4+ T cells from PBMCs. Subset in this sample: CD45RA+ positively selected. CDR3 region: CASSSGPGTTYGYTF. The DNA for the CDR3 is TGTGCCAGCAGCTCCGGGCCCGGGACAACCTATGGCTACACCTTC.